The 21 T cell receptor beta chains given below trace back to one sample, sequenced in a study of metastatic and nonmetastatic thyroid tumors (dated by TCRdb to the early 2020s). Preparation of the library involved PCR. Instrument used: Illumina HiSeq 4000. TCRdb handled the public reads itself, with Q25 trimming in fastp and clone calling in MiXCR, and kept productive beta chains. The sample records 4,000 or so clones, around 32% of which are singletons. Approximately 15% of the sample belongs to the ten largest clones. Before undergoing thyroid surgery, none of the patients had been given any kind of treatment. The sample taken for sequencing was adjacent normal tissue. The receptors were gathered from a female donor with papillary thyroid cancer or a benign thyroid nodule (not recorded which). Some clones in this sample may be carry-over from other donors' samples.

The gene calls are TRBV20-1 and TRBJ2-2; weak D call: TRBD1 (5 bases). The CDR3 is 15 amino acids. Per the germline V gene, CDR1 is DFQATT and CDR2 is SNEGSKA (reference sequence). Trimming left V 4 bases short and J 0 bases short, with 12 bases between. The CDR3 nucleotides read TGCAGTGCTACCACAGGACGGGCGAACACCGGGGAGCTGTTTTTT. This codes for CSATTGRANTGELFF.

CDR3 in amino acids: CASSQGRGRPSYEQYF. For the CDR3, the DNA is TGTGCCAGCAGCCAAGGGCGCGGGAGGCCCTCCTACGAGCAGTACTTC. J is TRBJ2-7 and V is TRBV6-1; TRBD2 matches at 8 bases. There are 16 residues in the CDR3. Germline lookup yields CDR1 MNHNS and CDR2 SASEGT. J lost 0 bases, V lost 6 bases, and 10 bases had no gene match.

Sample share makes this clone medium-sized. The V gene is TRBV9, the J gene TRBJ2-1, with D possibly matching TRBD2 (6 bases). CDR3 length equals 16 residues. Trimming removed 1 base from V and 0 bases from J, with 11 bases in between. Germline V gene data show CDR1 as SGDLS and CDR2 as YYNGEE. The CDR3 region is CASSVSSDASYNEQFF. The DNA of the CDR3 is TGTGCCAGCAGCGTATCTAGCGACGCCTCCTACAATGAGCAGTTCTTC.

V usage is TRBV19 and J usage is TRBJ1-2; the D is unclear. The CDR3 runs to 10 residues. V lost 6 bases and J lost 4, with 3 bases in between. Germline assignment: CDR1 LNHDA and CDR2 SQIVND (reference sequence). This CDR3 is CASSAYGYTF. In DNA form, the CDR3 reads TGTGCCAGTAGCGCCTATGGCTACACCTTC.

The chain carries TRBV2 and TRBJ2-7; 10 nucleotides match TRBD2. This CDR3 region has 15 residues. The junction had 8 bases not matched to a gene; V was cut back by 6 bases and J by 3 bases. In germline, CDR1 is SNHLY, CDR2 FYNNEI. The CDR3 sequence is CASSPRTSGVYEQYF. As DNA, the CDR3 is TGTGCCAGCAGCCCCAGGACTAGCGGTGTCTACGAGCAGTACTTC. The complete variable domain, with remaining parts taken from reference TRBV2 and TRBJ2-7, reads EPEVTQTPSHQVTQMGQEVILRCVPISNHLYFYWYRQILGQKVEFLVSFYNNEISEKSEIFDDQFSVERPDGSNFTLKIRSTKLEDSAMYFCASSPRTSGVYEQYFGPGTRLTVT.

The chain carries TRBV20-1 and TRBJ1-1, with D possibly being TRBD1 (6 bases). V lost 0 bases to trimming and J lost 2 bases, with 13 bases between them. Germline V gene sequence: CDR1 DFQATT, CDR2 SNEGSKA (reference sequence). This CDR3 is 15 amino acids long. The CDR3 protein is CSARDHIGGNTEAFF. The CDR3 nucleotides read TGCAGTGCTAGAGATCACATAGGGGGTAACACTGAAGCTTTCTTT.

CDR3 loop: CSARVAGGYTGELFF. In nucleotides, the CDR3 is TGCAGTGCTAGAGTAGCGGGAGGCTACACCGGGGAGCTGTTTTTT. This chain links TRBV20-1 with TRBJ2-2, with 10 bases identical to TRBD2. This CDR3 is 15 amino acids long. Germline CDR1 is DFQATT and CDR2 is SNEGSKA (reference sequence). Unmatched junction bases numbered 2, after V lost 1 base and J lost 3 bases.

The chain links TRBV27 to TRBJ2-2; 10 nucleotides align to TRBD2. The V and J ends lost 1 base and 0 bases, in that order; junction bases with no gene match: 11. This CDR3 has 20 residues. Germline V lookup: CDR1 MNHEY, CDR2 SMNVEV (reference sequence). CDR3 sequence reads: CASSLFVSSSGGANTGELFF. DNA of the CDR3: TGTGCCAGCAGTTTATTCGTCAGTTCTAGCGGGGGAGCGAACACCGGGGAGCTGTTTTTT.

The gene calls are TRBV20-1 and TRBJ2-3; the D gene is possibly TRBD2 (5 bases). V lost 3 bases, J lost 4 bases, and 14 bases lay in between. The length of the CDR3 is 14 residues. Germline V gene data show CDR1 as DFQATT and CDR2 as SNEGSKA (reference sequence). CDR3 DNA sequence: TGCAGTGCTAGCGTTACCCGGGGTCCAGATACGCAGTATTTT. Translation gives CSASVTRGPDTQYF.

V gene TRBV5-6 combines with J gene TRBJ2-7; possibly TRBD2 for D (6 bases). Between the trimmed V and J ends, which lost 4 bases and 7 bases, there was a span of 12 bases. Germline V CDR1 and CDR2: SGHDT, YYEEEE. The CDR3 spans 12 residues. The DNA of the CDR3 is TGTGCCAGCAGCACTGGGACTCGGGAGCAGTACTTC. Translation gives CASSTGTREQYF.

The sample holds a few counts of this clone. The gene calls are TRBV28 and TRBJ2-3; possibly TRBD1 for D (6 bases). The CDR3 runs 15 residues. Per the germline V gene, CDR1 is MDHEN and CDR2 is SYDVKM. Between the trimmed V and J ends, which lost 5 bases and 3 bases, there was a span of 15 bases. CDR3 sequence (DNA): TGTGCCAGCAGTCCCCTGGGGGCTAGGACAGATACGCAGTATTTT. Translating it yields CASSPLGARTDTQYF.

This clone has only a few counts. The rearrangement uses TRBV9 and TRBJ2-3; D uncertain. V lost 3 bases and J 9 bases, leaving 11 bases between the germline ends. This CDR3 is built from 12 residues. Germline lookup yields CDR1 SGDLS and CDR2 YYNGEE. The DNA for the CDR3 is TGTGCCAGCAGCGCCAGTCACGAAACGCAGTATTTT. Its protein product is CASSASHETQYF.

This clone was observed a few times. The CDR3 spells CASSLSVRGGEAFF. CDR3 in DNA: TGTGCCAGCAGTTTATCGGTGCGAGGCGGTGAAGCTTTCTTT. The V gene is TRBV27, the J gene TRBJ1-1, with D hard to call. V gave up 0 bases and J gave up 7 bases, with 12 bases separating them. This CDR3 has 14 amino acids. Germline V gene data show CDR1 as MNHEY and CDR2 as SMNVEV (reference sequence).

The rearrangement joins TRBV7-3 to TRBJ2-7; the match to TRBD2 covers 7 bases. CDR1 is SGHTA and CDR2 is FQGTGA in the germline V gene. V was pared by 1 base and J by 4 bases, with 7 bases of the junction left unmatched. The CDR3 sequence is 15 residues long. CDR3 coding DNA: TGTGCCAGCAGCTTAAGCGGGGGAGGACTTTACGAGCAGTACTTC. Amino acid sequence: CASSLSGGGLYEQYF. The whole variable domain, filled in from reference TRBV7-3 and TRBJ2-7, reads GAGVSQTPSNKVTEKGKYVELRCDPISGHTALYWYRQSLGQGPEFLIYFQGTGAADDSGLPNDRFFAVRPEGSVSTLKIQRTERGDSAVYLCASSLSGGGLYEQYFGPGTRLTVT.

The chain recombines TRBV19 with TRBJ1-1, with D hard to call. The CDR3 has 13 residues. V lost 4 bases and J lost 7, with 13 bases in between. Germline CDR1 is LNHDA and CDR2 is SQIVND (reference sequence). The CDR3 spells CASSTLEYGEAFF. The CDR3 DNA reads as TGTGCCAGTAGTACCCTCGAGTATGGTGAAGCTTTCTTT.

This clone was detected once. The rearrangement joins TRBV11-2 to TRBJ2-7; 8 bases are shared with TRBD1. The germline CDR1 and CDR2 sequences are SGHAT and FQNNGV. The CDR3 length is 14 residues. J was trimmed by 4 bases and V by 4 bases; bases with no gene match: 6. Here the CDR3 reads CASSSRTGKYEQYF. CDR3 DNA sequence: TGTGCCAGCAGCTCCCGGACAGGGAAGTACGAGCAGTACTTC.

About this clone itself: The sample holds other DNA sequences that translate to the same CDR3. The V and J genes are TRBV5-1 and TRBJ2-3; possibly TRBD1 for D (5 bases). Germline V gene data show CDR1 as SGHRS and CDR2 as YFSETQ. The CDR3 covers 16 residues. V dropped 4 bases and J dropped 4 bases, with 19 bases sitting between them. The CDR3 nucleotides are TGCGCCAGCAGCGTCCCCATAGGGGAAGGAGCAGATACGCAGTATTTT. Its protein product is CASSVPIGEGADTQYF.

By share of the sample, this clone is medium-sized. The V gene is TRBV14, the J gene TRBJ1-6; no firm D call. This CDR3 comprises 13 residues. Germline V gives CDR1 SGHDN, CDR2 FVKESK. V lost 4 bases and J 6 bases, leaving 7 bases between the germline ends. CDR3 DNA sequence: TGTGCCAGCAGCCCCCGTGGTAATTCACCCCTCCACTTT. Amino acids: CASSPRGNSPLHF.

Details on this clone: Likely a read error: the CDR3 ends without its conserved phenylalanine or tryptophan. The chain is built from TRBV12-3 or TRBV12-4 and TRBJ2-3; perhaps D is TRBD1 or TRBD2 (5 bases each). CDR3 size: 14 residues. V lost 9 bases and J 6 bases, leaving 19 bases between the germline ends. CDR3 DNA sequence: TGTGCCAGTGACATACAGGAGGCGGTGGATACGCAGTATTTA. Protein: CASDIQEAVDTQYL.

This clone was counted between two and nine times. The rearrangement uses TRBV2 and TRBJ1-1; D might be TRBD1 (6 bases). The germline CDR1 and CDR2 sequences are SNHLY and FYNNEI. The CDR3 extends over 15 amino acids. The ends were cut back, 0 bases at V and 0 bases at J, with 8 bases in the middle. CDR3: CASSEAQGLNTEAFF. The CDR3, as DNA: TGTGCCAGCAGTGAAGCGCAGGGGTTGAACACTGAAGCTTTCTTT.

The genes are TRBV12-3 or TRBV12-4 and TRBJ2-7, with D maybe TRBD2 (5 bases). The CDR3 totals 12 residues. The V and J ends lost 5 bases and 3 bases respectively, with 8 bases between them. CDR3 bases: TGTGCCAGCAGTCGGACTGGCTACGAGCAGTACTTC. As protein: CASSRTGYEQYF.